This T cell receptor beta chain appears in the sequencing data of a study of post-analysis software for immune sequencing data. The wider study: The disease courses spanned relapsing-remitting, secondary progressive and progressive-relapsing forms of multiple sclerosis. Regarding the study as a whole: TRBV5-6, TRBV5-1 and TRBV20-1 belonged to a set of a few TRBV segments that were more frequent in patients than controls. Normalized Chao1 diversity was significantly reduced in patients versus controls.

Unique molecular identifiers were built into the TCR beta cDNA libraries. Input amounts of 1 to 10 million T cells were used. These gave 500,000 or so cDNA molecules, so each molecule approximated one T cell. TCRdb used MiXCR to reprocess the PCR reads, holding one entry per CDR3 protein. The table includes roughly 800,000 distinct CDR3 sequences, about 53% detected once. Note on this clonotype: The antigen remains unidentified.

The germline V gene has CDR1 SEHNR and CDR2 FQNEAQ (reference sequence). V lost 3 bases and J lost 0; bases outside the gene matches: 7. The CDR3 covers 17 residues. Sequenced: blood. The V gene is TRBV7-9, the J gene TRBJ1-4, with 7 nucleotides matching TRBD1. The clonotype originates from a girl aged 10 to 17 with multiple sclerosis. The CDR3 DNA reads TGTGCCAGCAGCTTCCGGGACAGCCACTCAACTAATGAAAAACTGTTTTTT. Its translation is CASSFRDSHSTNEKLFF.